The rows below give T cell receptor beta chains drawn from one sample of a study of blood T cell repertoires in COVID-19. Generated by immunoSEQ multiplex PCR, the TCRdb table keeps only in-frame clones and is missing some. Of about 330,000 clones in the sample, about 88% are singletons; the top ten hold approximately 0.93%. The sample was PBMCs or T cells enriched from blood (not recorded which). The receptors here all came from a woman aged 25-40 years who had recovered from COVID-19. Each CDR3 is given with its conserved first and last residue. D genes are given only for firm matches. Clone size appears in some rows only: once, few, many, or a class for an expanded clone.

J: TRBJ2-5
D: TRBD1
size: once
V: TRBV7-2
DNA: TGTGCCAGCAGCTCGGACAGGCAAGAGACCCAGTACTTC
CDR3: CASSSDRQETQYF

J: TRBJ2-3
D: .
size: .
V: TRBV3-1/TRBV3-2
DNA: TGTGCCAGCAGCCAAGCCCCACCGGGGGGCCACACAGATACGCAGTATTTT
CDR3: CASSQAPPGGHTDTQYF

J: TRBJ1-2
D: TRBD1
size: .
V: TRBV9
DNA: TGTGCCAGCAGCGTAGGGACAGGGTCTTTCTCCTATGGCTACACCTTC
CDR3: CASSVGTGSFSYGYTF

J: TRBJ1-1
D: TRBD1
size: few
V: TRBV18
DNA: TGTGCCAGCTCACTACGGGACAGGCTGGACGGAGAAACTGAAGCTTTCTTT
CDR3: CASSLRDRLDGETEAFF

J: TRBJ2-1
D: .
size: once
V: TRBV27
DNA: TGTGCCAGCAGTTCCATAGGACAAGAGCAGTTCTTC
CDR3: CASSSIGQEQFF

J: TRBJ2-4
D: TRBD2
size: once
V: TRBV19
DNA: TGTGCCAGTAGTTCGGGACTAGCGGGGGGAAACATTCAGTACTTC
CDR3: CASSSGLAGGNIQYF

J: TRBJ1-2
D: TRBD1
size: .
V: TRBV27
DNA: TGTGCCAGCAGGACAGACAGGGGTATGGGAGGCTACACCTTC
CDR3: CASRTDRGMGGYTF

J: TRBJ1-5
D: .
size: .
V: TRBV10-1
DNA: TGCGCCAGCCTGGGGGGGCAGCCCCAGCATTTT
CDR3: CASLGGQPQHF

J: TRBJ1-1
D: .
size: .
V: TRBV28
DNA: TGTGCCAGCAGACATCCTAGGAACACTGAAGCTTTCTTT
CDR3: CASRHPRNTEAFF

J: TRBJ2-1
D: TRBD2
size: .
V: TRBV10-1
DNA: TGCGCCAGCAGTGAGTTCCTAGCGGGACAGCAGTTCTTC
CDR3: CASSEFLAGQQFF

J: TRBJ2-7
D: TRBD1
size: .
V: TRBV5-1
DNA: TGCGCCAGCAGCTCGGGGACAGGGGGAAGCGAGCAGTACTTC
CDR3: CASSSGTGGSEQYF

J: TRBJ2-3
D: TRBD1
size: .
V: TRBV19
DNA: TGTGCCAGTAGTACTGGACAGGGCCCAGATACGCAGTATTTT
CDR3: CASSTGQGPDTQYF

J: TRBJ1-6
D: TRBD1
size: few
V: TRBV27
DNA: TGTGCCAGCAGTTTGGGACAGTCTAATTCACCCCTCCACTTT
CDR3: CASSLGQSNSPLHF

J: TRBJ1-2
D: .
size: .
V: TRBV6-5
DNA: TGTGCCAGCAGGGAGATTCTTGGCTACACCTTC
CDR3: CASREILGYTF

J: TRBJ2-5
D: TRBD2
size: .
V: TRBV6-2/TRBV6-3
DNA: TGTGCCAGCAGTTTCATAGCGGGGGGGCGCCAAGAGACCCAGTACTTC
CDR3: CASSFIAGGRQETQYF

J: TRBJ2-6
D: .
size: .
V: TRBV30
DNA: TGTGCCTGGCGGGACATGTCTGGGGCCAACGTCCTGACTTTC
CDR3: CAWRDMSGANVLTF

J: TRBJ1-2
D: .
size: .
V: TRBV19
DNA: TGTGCCAGTAGTATCGTGGCGGTGGGGGCGCGGGGCTACACCTTC
CDR3: CASSIVAVGARGYTF

J: TRBJ1-2
D: .
size: .
V: TRBV29-1
DNA: TGCAGCGTTGACAGGGGCGCCTATGGCTACACCTTC
CDR3: CSVDRGAYGYTF

J: TRBJ2-7
D: TRBD2
size: .
V: TRBV20-1
DNA: TGCAGTGCCAGACGGGGGGACGAGCAGTACTTC
CDR3: CSARRGDEQYF

J: TRBJ2-3
D: TRBD1
size: .
V: TRBV5-1
DNA: TGCGCCAGCAGCACCGGACAGGCTCCACATACAGATACGCAGTATTTT
CDR3: CASSTGQAPHTDTQYF

J: TRBJ2-7
D: TRBD2
size: .
V: TRBV28
DNA: TGTGCCAGCAGTTTATTTCAGCGGGGGGGCTACGAGCAGTACTTC
CDR3: CASSLFQRGGYEQYF

J: TRBJ1-5
D: .
size: few
V: TRBV6-2/TRBV6-3
DNA: TGTGCCAGCAGTACCCGGGGTGTCGACCAGCCCCAGCATTTT
CDR3: CASSTRGVDQPQHF

J: TRBJ2-5
D: TRBD2
size: .
V: TRBV28
DNA: TGTGCCAGCAGTTTCCGCAGCGGGGGGCCCGAGACCCAGTACTTC
CDR3: CASSFRSGGPETQYF

J: TRBJ1-4
D: .
size: .
V: TRBV28
DNA: TGTGCCAGCAGTGAGACTAATGAAAAACTGTTTTTT
CDR3: CASSETNEKLFF

J: TRBJ1-2
D: .
size: .
V: TRBV6-5
DNA: TGTGCCAGCAGTTACGGGCAGGGACTCGACTACACCTTC
CDR3: CASSYGQGLDYTF

J: TRBJ1-1
D: TRBD1
size: .
V: TRBV11-2
DNA: TGTGCCAGCAGCTTAGTTGGCAGGGGGCCCACTGAAGCTTTCTTT
CDR3: CASSLVGRGPTEAFF

J: TRBJ1-4
D: TRBD1
size: .
V: TRBV5-1
DNA: TGCGCCAGCAGCTTGGTGGGACAGGCCGCAACTAATGAAAAACTGTTTTTT
CDR3: CASSLVGQAATNEKLFF

J: TRBJ1-2
D: TRBD1
size: .
V: TRBV29-1
DNA: TGCAGCGTGGGACAGGGTCCCTCGGATGGCTACACCTTC
CDR3: CSVGQGPSDGYTF

J: TRBJ2-7
D: TRBD1
size: .
V: TRBV2
DNA: TGTGCCAGCAGTGAGACCGGGACAGGGGTTTACGAGCAGTACTTC
CDR3: CASSETGTGVYEQYF

J: TRBJ1-5
D: .
size: once
V: TRBV24-1
DNA: TGTGCCACCAGTGATTTAATCGCAGGGAGCAATCAGCCCCAGCATTTT
CDR3: CATSDLIAGSNQPQHF

J: TRBJ1-2
D: TRBD1
size: .
V: TRBV10-2
DNA: TGCGCCAGCAGTGGACAGGGCAGCTATGGCTACACCTTC
CDR3: CASSGQGSYGYTF

J: TRBJ1-1
D: .
size: .
V: TRBV19
DNA: TGTGCCAGTAGCCTCGGAGTAAGGAACACTGAAGCTTTCTTT
CDR3: CASSLGVRNTEAFF

J: TRBJ2-3
D: TRBD1
size: .
V: TRBV19
DNA: TGTGCCAGTACCCTACAGGGGAGCACAGATACGCAGTATTTT
CDR3: CASTLQGSTDTQYF

J: TRBJ2-3
D: .
size: .
V: TRBV6-4
DNA: TGTGCCAGCAGTCAACAGGGATCCGGCACAGATACGCAGTATTTT
CDR3: CASSQQGSGTDTQYF

J: TRBJ1-3
D: .
size: .
V: TRBV21-1
DNA: TGTGCCAGCAGCAAAGGGGGTGGGACATACACGGGAAACACCATATATTTT
CDR3: CASSKGGGTYTGNTIYF

J: TRBJ1-2
D: .
size: .
V: TRBV11-2
DNA: TGTGCCAGCAGCTCCGATCTGCGGACATATGGCTACACCTTC
CDR3: CASSSDLRTYGYTF

J: TRBJ1-2
D: TRBD1
size: .
V: TRBV4-1
DNA: TGCGCCAGCAGCCAGCTCCTGGGACAGCGAACCTTTAGCTATGGCTACACCTTC
CDR3: CASSQLLGQRTFSYGYTF

J: TRBJ1-2
D: .
size: .
V: TRBV28
DNA: TGTGCCAGCAGTCTGGGACACTTCTATGGCTACACCTTC
CDR3: CASSLGHFYGYTF

J: TRBJ1-4
D: .
size: .
V: TRBV7-2
DNA: TGTGCCAGCAGCTTAAATTCCCTTTTTGCCAGTGGAGGAAAACTGTTTTTT
CDR3: CASSLNSLFASGGKLFF

J: TRBJ1-6
D: .
size: few
V: TRBV7-9
DNA: TGTGCCAGCAACCACCTCCAGGGCAATTCACCCCTCCACTTT
CDR3: CASNHLQGNSPLHF

J: TRBJ1-5
D: .
size: .
V: TRBV23-1
DNA: TGCGCCAGCAGTCAGGGAGGAAGCAATCAGCCCCAGCATTTT
CDR3: CASSQGGSNQPQHF

J: TRBJ2-1
D: .
size: .
V: TRBV11-3
DNA: TGTGCCAGCAGCTCCGCTGCGGCCAATGAGCAGTTCTTC
CDR3: CASSSAAANEQFF

J: TRBJ2-2
D: .
size: .
V: TRBV24-1
DNA: TGTGCCACCAGTGATTTCAGGCAAAACACCGGGGAGCTGTTTTTT
CDR3: CATSDFRQNTGELFF

J: TRBJ2-1
D: TRBD2
size: once
V: TRBV19
DNA: TGTGCCAGTAGTATAGATCGGGGGGATCAGTTCTTC
CDR3: CASSIDRGDQFF

J: TRBJ1-1
D: TRBD1
size: few
V: TRBV9
DNA: TGTGCCAGCAGCGTGGGGACAGTGAACACTGAAGCTTTCTTT
CDR3: CASSVGTVNTEAFF

J: TRBJ2-6
D: .
size: .
V: TRBV7-9
DNA: TGTGCCAGCAGCCCGGGGAACTCTGGGGCCAACGTCCTGACTTTC
CDR3: CASSPGNSGANVLTF

J: TRBJ2-5
D: TRBD1
size: .
V: TRBV6-5
DNA: TGTGCCAGCATGAGGGGGCTTCGATCGGAGACCCAGTACTTC
CDR3: CASMRGLRSETQYF

J: TRBJ1-2
D: .
size: .
V: TRBV6-5
DNA: TGTGCCAGCAGTTACTCGTGGCAGGATTATGGCTACACCTTC
CDR3: CASSYSWQDYGYTF